This TCR beta chain was recorded in a study of control samples from healthy donors and cancer patients. Per germline, CDR1 LNHDA and CDR2 SQIVND (reference sequence). CDR3 length equals 13 residues. V dropped 5 bases and J dropped 5 bases, with 9 bases sitting between them. Sequencing used immunoSEQ multiplex PCR; TCRdb keeps in-frame clones, though not all of them. The table has 75,000 to 100,000 clones, about 90% seen once. The V call is TRBV19, the J call TRBJ2-2; D is unresolved. The specimen was blood. The receptor was derived from a man under 40 in good health. CDR3 sequence (DNA): TGTGCCAGTAGTGATTGGGGAACCGGGGAGCTGTTTTTT. It specifies CASSDWGTGELFF. The variable domain in full, completed from reference TRBV19 and TRBJ2-2, reads DGGITQSPKYLFRKEGQNVTLSCEQNLNHDAMYWYRQDPGQGLRLIYYSQIVNDFQKGDIAEGYSVSREKKESFPLTVTSAQKNPTAFYLCASSDWGTGELFFGEGSRLTVL.